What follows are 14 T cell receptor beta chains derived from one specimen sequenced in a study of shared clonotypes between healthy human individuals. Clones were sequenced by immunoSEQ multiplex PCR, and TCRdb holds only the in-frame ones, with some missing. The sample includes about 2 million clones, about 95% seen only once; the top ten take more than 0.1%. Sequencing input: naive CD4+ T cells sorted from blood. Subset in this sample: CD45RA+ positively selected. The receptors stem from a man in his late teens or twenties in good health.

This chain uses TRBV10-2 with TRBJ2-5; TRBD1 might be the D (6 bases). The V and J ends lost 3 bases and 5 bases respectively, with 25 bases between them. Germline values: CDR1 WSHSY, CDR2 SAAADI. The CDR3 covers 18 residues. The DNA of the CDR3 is TGCGCCAGCAGTGAACTGGTTCAGGGGCATTCGTTGGGGGAGACCCAGTACTTC. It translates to CASSELVQGHSLGETQYF.

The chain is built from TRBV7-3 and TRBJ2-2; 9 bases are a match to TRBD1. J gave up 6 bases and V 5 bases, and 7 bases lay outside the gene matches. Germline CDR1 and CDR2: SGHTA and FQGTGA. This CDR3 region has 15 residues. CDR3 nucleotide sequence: TGTGCCAGCAGCAGGGACAGGGCGGGCGCCGGGGAGCTGTTTTTT. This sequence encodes CASSRDRAGAGELFF.

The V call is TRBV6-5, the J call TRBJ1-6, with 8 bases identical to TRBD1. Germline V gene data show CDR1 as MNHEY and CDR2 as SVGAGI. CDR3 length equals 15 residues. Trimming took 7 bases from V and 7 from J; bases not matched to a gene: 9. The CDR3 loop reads CASTPRGPANSPLHF. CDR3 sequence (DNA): TGTGCCAGCACTCCCAGGGGGCCAGCAAATTCACCCCTCCACTTT.

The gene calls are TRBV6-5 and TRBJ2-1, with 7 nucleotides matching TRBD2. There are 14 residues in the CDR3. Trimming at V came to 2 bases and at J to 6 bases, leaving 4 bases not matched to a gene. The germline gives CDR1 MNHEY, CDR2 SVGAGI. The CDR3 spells CASSYGGSVNEQFF. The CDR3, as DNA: TGTGCCAGCAGTTACGGCGGGAGTGTCAATGAGCAGTTCTTC.

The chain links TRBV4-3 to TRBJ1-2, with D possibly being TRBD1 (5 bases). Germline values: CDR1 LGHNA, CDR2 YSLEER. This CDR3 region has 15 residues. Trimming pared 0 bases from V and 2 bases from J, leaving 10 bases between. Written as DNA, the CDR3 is TGCGCCAGCAGCCAAGAACGGGGGAGGAACTATGGCTACACCTTC. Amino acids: CASSQERGRNYGYTF.

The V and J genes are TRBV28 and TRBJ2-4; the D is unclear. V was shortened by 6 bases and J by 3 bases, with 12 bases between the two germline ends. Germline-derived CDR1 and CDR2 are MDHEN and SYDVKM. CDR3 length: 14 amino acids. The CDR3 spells CASSVGEGKNIQYF. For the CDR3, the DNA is TGTGCCAGCAGCGTAGGCGAAGGCAAAAACATTCAGTACTTC.

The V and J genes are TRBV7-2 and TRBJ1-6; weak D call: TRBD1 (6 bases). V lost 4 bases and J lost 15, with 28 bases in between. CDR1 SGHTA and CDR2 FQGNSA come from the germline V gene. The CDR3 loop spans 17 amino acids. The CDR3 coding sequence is TGTGCCAGCAGCTCAGGGGACATAAGGGGAAAATCAGGTGGCCTCCACTTT. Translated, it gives CASSSGDIRGKSGGLHF.

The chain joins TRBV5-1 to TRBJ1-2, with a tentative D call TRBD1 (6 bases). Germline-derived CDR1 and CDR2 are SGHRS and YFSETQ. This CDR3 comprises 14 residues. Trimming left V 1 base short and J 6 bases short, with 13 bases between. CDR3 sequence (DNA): TGCGCCAGCAGCTTGTCGCCAGGGGATAATGGCTACACCTTC. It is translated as CASSLSPGDNGYTF.

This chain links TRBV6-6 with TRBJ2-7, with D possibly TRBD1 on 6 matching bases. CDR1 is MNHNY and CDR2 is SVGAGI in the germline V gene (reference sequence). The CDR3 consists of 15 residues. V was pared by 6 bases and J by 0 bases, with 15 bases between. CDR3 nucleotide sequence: TGTGCCAGCAGCCGCCCAGGGGCGAGCTCCTACGAGCAGTACTTC. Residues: CASSRPGASSYEQYF.

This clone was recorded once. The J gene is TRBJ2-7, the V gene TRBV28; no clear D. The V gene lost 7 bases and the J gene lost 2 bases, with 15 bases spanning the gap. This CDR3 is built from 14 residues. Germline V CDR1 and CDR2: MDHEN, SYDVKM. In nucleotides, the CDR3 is TGTGCCAGCACCCTATCGGATCCCACCTACGAGCAGTACTTC. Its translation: CASTLSDPTYEQYF.

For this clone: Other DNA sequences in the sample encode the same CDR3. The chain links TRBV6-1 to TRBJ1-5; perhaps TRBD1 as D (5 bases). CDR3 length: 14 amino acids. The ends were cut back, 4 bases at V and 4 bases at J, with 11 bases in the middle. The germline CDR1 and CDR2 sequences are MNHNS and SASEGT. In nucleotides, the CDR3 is TGTGCCAGCAGTGGTGGGACGGGAAATCAGCCCCAGCATTTT. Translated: CASSGGTGNQPQHF.

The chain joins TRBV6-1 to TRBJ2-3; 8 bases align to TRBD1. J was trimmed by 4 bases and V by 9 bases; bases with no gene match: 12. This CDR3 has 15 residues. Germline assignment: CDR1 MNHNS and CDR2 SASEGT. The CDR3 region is CASARGDRLADTQYF. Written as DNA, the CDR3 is TGTGCCAGTGCGAGGGGGGACAGGCTCGCAGATACGCAGTATTTT.

CDR3 DNA: TGTGCCAGCAGTTACCTCGGGGGTACGCAGTATTTT. Protein sequence: CASSYLGGTQYF. This chain connects TRBV6-5 to TRBJ2-3; a weak D match, TRBD2 (6 bases). This CDR3 has 12 amino acids. CDR1 is MNHEY, CDR2 SVGAGI, per germline. Trimming left V 2 bases short and J 8 bases short, with 8 bases between.

The CDR3 DNA is TGTGCCAGCAGCTTAAGAATTACTAGCGGGAGCAATGCAGATACGCAGTATTTT. It yields the protein CASSLRITSGSNADTQYF. The V call is TRBV7-8, the J call TRBJ2-3, with 11 bases that match TRBD2. The length of the CDR3 is 18 residues. J was trimmed by 4 bases and V by 2 bases; bases with no gene match: 11. Germline loops: CDR1 SGHVS, CDR2 FQNEAQ.